This TCR beta chain stems from a study of blood T cell repertoires in COVID-19. Recovered Cohort 3 donors showed two negative PCRs, clearance, or symptom resolution. Profiling relied on immunoSEQ multiplex PCR, and the TCRdb table lists in-frame clones only, not all of them. The sample consists of 150,000 to 190,000 clones, around 84% of them appearing once. The germline V gene encodes CDR1 SGHRS and CDR2 YFSETQ. V was pared by 3 bases and J by 6 bases, with 8 bases of the junction left unmatched. This CDR3 has 14 residues. The TCR comes from a man aged 50 to 59 who had recovered from COVID-19. Sequences were obtained from PBMCs or T cells enriched from blood (not recorded which). The V gene is TRBV5-1, the J gene TRBJ2-7; 8 nucleotides line up with TRBD1. The CDR3 region is CASSWDGQGSEQYF. For the CDR3, the DNA is TGCGCCAGCAGCTGGGACGGACAGGGAAGCGAGCAGTACTTC.